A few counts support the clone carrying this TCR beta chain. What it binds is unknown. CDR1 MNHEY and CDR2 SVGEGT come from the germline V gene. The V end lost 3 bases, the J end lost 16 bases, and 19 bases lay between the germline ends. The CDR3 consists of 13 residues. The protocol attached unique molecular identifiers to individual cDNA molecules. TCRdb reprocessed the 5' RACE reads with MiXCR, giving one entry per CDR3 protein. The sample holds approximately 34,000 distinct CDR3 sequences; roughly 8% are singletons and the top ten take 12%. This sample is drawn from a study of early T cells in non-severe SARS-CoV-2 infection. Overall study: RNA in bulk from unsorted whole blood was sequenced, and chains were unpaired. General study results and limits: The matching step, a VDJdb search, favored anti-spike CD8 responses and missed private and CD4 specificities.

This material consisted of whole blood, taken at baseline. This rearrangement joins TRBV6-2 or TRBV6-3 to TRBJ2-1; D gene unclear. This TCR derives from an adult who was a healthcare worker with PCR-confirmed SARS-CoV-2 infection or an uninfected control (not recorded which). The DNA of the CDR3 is TGTGCCAGCAGTTATGCTCGACGACCGTTCCCCTTCTTC. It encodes CASSYARRPFPFF.